This T cell receptor beta chain was captured in a study of blood T cell repertoires in COVID-19. As for the study in general: The samples span acute and convalescent COVID-19 from the United States, Italy and Spain. T cells, B-cell-depleted T cells, or PBMCs supplied cDNA or gDNA.

Sequencing was performed with immunoSEQ multiplex PCR; in TCRdb, only in-frame clones are kept and a portion is missing. The sample lists around 25,000 clones, roughly nine tenths occurring once. This CDR3 is 14 amino acids long. CDR1 SGDLS and CDR2 YYNGEE come from the germline V gene. The V and J ends lost 6 bases and 5 bases respectively, with 15 bases between them. This TCR derives from a human donor with active COVID-19. The donor label of this sample is uncertain. Sequenced sample: peripheral blood. The V call is TRBV9, the J call TRBJ2-1, with D possibly being TRBD1 (6 bases). CDR3 nucleotides: TGTGCCAGCAACAGGGCTCAGTCAGACAATGAGCAGTTCTTC. This encodes CASNRAQSDNEQFF. Combining the CDR3 with reference TRBV9 and TRBJ2-1 gives the whole variable domain DSGVTQTPKHLITATGQRVTLRCSPRSGDLSVYWYQQSLDQGLQFLIQYYNGEERAKGNILERFSAQQFPDLHSELNLSSLELGDSALYFCASNRAQSDNEQFFGPGTRLTVL.